The next 26 T cell receptor beta chains were all read from a single sample in a study of radiotherapy plus CTLA-4 blockade in lung cancer. TCRdb keeps only in-frame clones here, not all; method: immunoSEQ multiplex PCR. The data show about 97,000 clones, roughly 74% seen once. This specimen was peripheral blood, taken from a patient treated with radiotherapy plus ipilimumab. The source is a human donor with non-small cell lung cancer who had a partial response to radiotherapy plus ipilimumab. Some clones in this sample may be carry-over from other donors' samples.

This clone showed up just a few times. This chain uses TRBV7-6 with TRBJ1-3; a possible D gene is TRBD1 (5 bases). The CDR3 has 18 amino acids. CDR1 SGHVS and CDR2 FNYEAQ come from the germline V gene. V shed 2 bases and J shed 2 bases, with 19 bases lying between them. The DNA for the CDR3 is TGTGCCAGCAGCTTACAGGGTCGGGGGATTGGGGCTGGAAACACCATATATTTT. It is translated as CASSLQGRGIGAGNTIYF.

This clone was found a few times. The genes are TRBV18 and TRBJ1-1; D gene ambiguous. The V end was cut by 1 base, the J end by 7 bases, with 7 bases between. Germline V gene data show CDR1 as KGHSH and CDR2 as LQKENI. The CDR3 runs to 12 residues. CDR3 in amino acids: CASSPQRDEAFF. The CDR3 nucleotides are TGTGCCAGCTCACCACAACGGGATGAAGCTTTCTTT.

The genes are TRBV6-1 and TRBJ1-4; tentatively, D is TRBD1 (6 bases). Per the germline V gene, CDR1 is MNHNS and CDR2 is SASEGT. The V and J ends lost 7 bases and 3 bases respectively, with 12 bases between them. There are 14 residues in the CDR3. CDR3 DNA: TGTGCCAGCACGCGAGGGGGGGCTAATGAAAAACTGTTTTTT. Protein sequence: CASTRGGANEKLFF.

The chain combines TRBV11-3 with TRBJ2-7, with a weak D call TRBD2 (6 bases). The germline V gene encodes CDR1 SGHNT and CDR2 YENEEA. V dropped 4 bases and J dropped 6 bases, with 13 bases sitting between them. This CDR3 is 13 amino acids long. The CDR3 protein is CASSSAVGGEQYF. The CDR3 nucleotides are TGTGCCAGCAGCTCGGCCGTCGGGGGCGAGCAGTACTTC.

The chain combines TRBV28 with TRBJ1-3, with TRBD1 as a possible D gene (5 bases). Per the germline V gene, CDR1 is MDHEN and CDR2 is SYDVKM. CDR3 length equals 16 residues. V was trimmed by 3 bases and J by 2 bases, leaving 14 bases between them. The CDR3 spells CASSLLLGPTGNTIYF. The CDR3 DNA reads as TGTGCCAGCAGTTTGCTCTTGGGGCCTACTGGAAACACCATATATTTT.

The rearrangement links TRBV11-2 to TRBJ2-2; 10 bases are shared with TRBD2. The CDR3 is 15 amino acids. Germline V gene sequence: CDR1 SGHAT, CDR2 FQNNGV. After removal of 3 bases from V and 10 bases from J, the junction contained 8 bases not matched to a gene. The CDR3 loop is CASSFMSSGSKELFF. CDR3 coding DNA: TGTGCCAGCAGCTTCATGTCTAGCGGGAGTAAGGAGCTGTTTTTT.

The chain employs TRBV15 and TRBJ1-1, with D unresolved. Germline CDR1 LNHNV, CDR2 YYDKDF (reference sequence). Trimming stripped 1 base from V and 7 bases from J, with 13 bases between. The CDR3 has 14 amino acids. The CDR3 nucleotides are TGTGCCACCAGCAGAGCGGGGAGCTCGGGTGAAGCTTTCTTT. Its translation: CATSRAGSSGEAFF.

As to this clone: Germline is not matched at one junction end, which may reflect a read error. The chain links TRBV10-2 to TRBJ2-7; a weak D match, TRBD2 (6 bases). This CDR3 has 10 amino acids. Germline CDR1 is WSHSY and CDR2 is SAAADI. CDR3 residues: CASGLASVNF. The CDR3, as DNA: TGCGCCAGCGGCTTGGCTAGCGTTAACTTC.

V and J are TRBV5-5 and TRBJ1-6; TRBD1 aligns across 7 bases. The trim removed 0 bases at V and 6 bases at J, leaving 3 bases unmatched. CDR3 length: 15 residues. CDR1 is SGHKS, CDR2 YYEKEE, per germline (reference sequence). The CDR3 DNA reads TGTGCCAGCAGCTTGGACAGGGGCAGTAATTCACCCCTCCACTTT. It codes for CASSLDRGSNSPLHF.

The genes are TRBV6-6 and TRBJ2-3; D may be TRBD1 (5 bases). Germline V CDR1 and CDR2: MNHNY, SVGAGI (reference sequence). CDR3 length: 14 residues. V lost 8 bases and J lost 4, with 16 bases in between. The DNA of the CDR3 is TGTGCCAGCTATCGCGTCCAGGGATCAGATACGCAGTATTTT. Its translation: CASYRVQGSDTQYF.

The rearrangement joins TRBV5-4 to TRBJ1-2, with 7 bases that match TRBD1. Trimming at V came to 4 bases and at J to 0 bases, leaving 15 bases not matched to a gene. The germline CDR1 and CDR2 sequences are SGHNT and YYREEE (reference sequence). The CDR3 runs to 18 residues. This chain's CDR3 is CASSPPSGTDSANYGYTF. In DNA, the CDR3 is TGTGCCAGCAGCCCCCCTTCCGGGACAGACTCGGCTAACTATGGCTACACCTTC.

This clone was found many times. The chain links TRBV29-1 to TRBJ2-5; 8 bases line up with TRBD2. Germline V CDR1 and CDR2: SQVTM, ANQGSEA. V shed 5 bases, J shed 5 bases, and the junction held 7 bases outside the gene matches. There are 13 residues in the CDR3. This CDR3 is CSVPGGAGETQYF. The CDR3 DNA sequence: TGCAGCGTTCCCGGGGGGGCCGGGGAGACCCAGTACTTC.

This chain links TRBV28 with TRBJ1-5; TRBD1 matches 8 bases. The CDR3 has 14 amino acids. Germline CDR1 MDHEN, CDR2 SYDVKM. The junction had 4 bases not matched to a gene; V was cut back by 8 bases and J by 1 base. CDR3 sequence (DNA): TGTGCCAGCGGTACAGGGGGAAGCAATCAGCCCCAGCATTTT. This gives the protein CASGTGGSNQPQHF.

The chain carries TRBV9 and TRBJ1-4; 8 nucleotides line up with TRBD1. The CDR3 sequence is 14 residues long. The trim removed 4 bases at V and 7 bases at J, leaving 6 bases unmatched. Germline assignment: CDR1 SGDLS and CDR2 YYNGEE. In DNA form, the CDR3 reads TGTGCCAGCAGCCCCCGGACAGGGACTGAAAAACTGTTTTTT. Residues: CASSPRTGTEKLFF.

This sequence joins TRBV11-1 and TRBJ2-5, with 7 bases identical to TRBD2. The J call is doubtful: the DNA matches TRBJ2-7 better. Germline V gene lookup returns CDR1 SGHAT and CDR2 FQDESV (reference sequence). This CDR3 comprises 15 residues. The CDR3 DNA reads as TGTGCCAGCTCTAGCGGAGGCCTTCTCTCCTACGAGCAGTACTTC. It yields the protein CASSSGGLLSYEQYF.

V usage is TRBV28 and J usage is TRBJ2-3, with 7 nucleotides matching TRBD1. V dropped 3 bases and J dropped 6; count of bases not matched to a gene: 9. Germline values: CDR1 MDHEN, CDR2 SYDVKM. The CDR3 sequence is 15 residues long. The CDR3 DNA reads as TGTGCCAGCAGTTTTTCGGACAGGTTGCAGGATACGCAGTATTTT. This codes for CASSFSDRLQDTQYF.

The chain uses TRBV7-9 and TRBJ2-7, with 7 bases lining up with TRBD1. Trimming took 5 bases from V and 4 from J; bases not matched to a gene: 11. Germline lookup yields CDR1 SEHNR and CDR2 FQNEAQ (reference sequence). This CDR3 has 15 amino acids. CDR3 loop: CASSEDRAREYEQYF. Written as DNA, the CDR3 is TGTGCCAGCAGCGAAGACAGGGCTCGAGAGTACGAGCAGTACTTC.

This clone was seen a single time. The rearrangement uses TRBV28 and TRBJ1-2, with 12 bases lining up with TRBD1. The CDR3 covers 17 residues. Germline CDR1 and CDR2: MDHEN and SYDVKM. Trimming at V came to 9 bases and at J to 3 bases, leaving 14 bases not matched to a gene. The CDR3 is CASQSRDRGQSYYGYTF. The DNA for the CDR3 is TGTGCCAGTCAATCCCGGGACAGGGGGCAAAGTTACTATGGCTACACCTTC.

This clone was observed a single time. V gene TRBV30 combines with J gene TRBJ2-7; D is unresolved. The ends were cut back, 0 bases at V and 7 bases at J, with 10 bases in the middle. Germline CDR1 reads GTSNPN; CDR2 reads SVGIG (reference sequence). This CDR3 region has 12 residues. CDR3 amino acids: CAWSVLSREQYF. In nucleotides, the CDR3 is TGTGCCTGGAGTGTCTTATCCCGTGAGCAGTACTTC.

This clone was picked up a small number of times. The J gene is TRBJ1-6, the V gene TRBV7-2; D perhaps matches TRBD1 (6 bases). CDR3 length equals 16 residues. Germline V gene lookup returns CDR1 SGHTA and CDR2 FQGNSA. Trimming took off 2 bases at V and 5 bases at J, with 13 bases between the two ends. CDR3 nucleotide sequence: TGTGCCAGCAGCTTAAATCGTCAGGGGAATAATTCACCCCTCCACTTT. It encodes CASSLNRQGNNSPLHF.

This rearrangement joins TRBV27 to TRBJ2-5; 14 positions match TRBD2. Germline CDR1 is MNHEY and CDR2 is SMNVEV (reference sequence). The ends lost 5 bases at V and 0 bases at J; junction bases unmatched: 8. The CDR3 is made up of 18 amino acids. The CDR3 bases are TGTGCCAGCAGTCGAGGACTAGCGGGGGGAGGGTACCAAGAGACCCAGTACTTC. It translates to CASSRGLAGGGYQETQYF.

The chain is built from TRBV25-1 and TRBJ1-2, with a tentative D call TRBD1 (6 bases). This CDR3 is 16 amino acids long. Trimming shortened V by 3 bases and J by 5 bases, and 19 bases separated the two germline ends. Germline-derived CDR1 and CDR2 are MGHDK and SYGVNS. CDR3 in amino acids: CASSDISPGTSYGYTF. The CDR3, as DNA: TGTGCCAGCAGTGACATCAGCCCCGGGACAAGTTATGGCTACACCTTC.

The chain joins TRBV5-1 to TRBJ2-1; the D is unclear. V gave up 7 bases and J gave up 7 bases, with 12 bases separating them. CDR1 is SGHRS and CDR2 is YFSETQ in the germline V gene. The CDR3 is 12 amino acids. The CDR3 region is CASAENRNEQFF. CDR3 nucleotides: TGCGCCAGCGCCGAGAATAGAAATGAGCAGTTCTTC.

This clone came up a few times. The chain has TRBV2 and TRBJ2-5, with D possibly matching TRBD2 (6 bases). The CDR3 is 13 residues long. The germline gives CDR1 SNHLY, CDR2 FYNNEI. V lost 0 bases, J lost 6 bases, and 8 bases lay in between. In DNA, the CDR3 is TGTGCCAGCAGTGAAGCTAGCGGAAAGACCCAGTACTTC. This translates into CASSEASGKTQYF.

The V and J genes are TRBV5-4 and TRBJ2-1, with 12 bases lining up with TRBD2. Germline loops: CDR1 SGHNT, CDR2 YYREEE (reference sequence). The CDR3 consists of 16 residues. Trimming removed 0 bases from V and 10 bases from J; junction bases left unmatched: 8. CDR3 in DNA: TGTGCCAGCAGCTTGGGGGGACTAGCGGGCTCGGCGGAGCAGTTCTTC. Translating gives CASSLGGLAGSAEQFF.

The chain employs TRBV6-5 and TRBJ2-2; no reliable D call. V was trimmed by 0 bases and J by 1 base, leaving 6 bases between them. The CDR3 consists of 15 residues. Germline lookup yields CDR1 MNHEY and CDR2 SVGAGI. Here the CDR3 reads CASSYSSGNTGELFF. CDR3 nucleotides: TGTGCCAGCAGTTACTCGTCCGGGAACACCGGGGAGCTGTTTTTT.